This TCR beta chain was documented in a study of Ad26.COV2.S vaccination and SARS-CoV-2 variants. Overall study: COV1001, an Ad26.COV2.S trial, supplied this vaccine-arm donor. Ad26.COV2.S given intramuscularly, once or twice 56 days apart. Whole-study results and caveats: Total T cell responses were possibly underestimated by TCR breadth and depth analyses. Whether participants received vaccine or placebo, their non-spike TCR breadth was similar.

Some clones are missing from TCRdb's copy, which holds only in-frame ones; the method was immunoSEQ multiplex PCR. The repertoire has approximately 300,000 clones, 85% of them found once; the top ten carry approximately 2.1%. As regards this clone: Its antigen is not known.

J lost 14 bases, V lost 7 bases, and 17 bases had no gene match. The germline CDR1 and CDR2 sequences are SQVTM and ANQGSEA. CDR3 length: 13 amino acids. Specified treatment: around 19 received Ad26.COV2.S at low or high dose, single or two shots; 5 received placebo; per-sample allocation not given. Vaccine and placebo recipients were sampled on day 63 after the first injection. The chain combines TRBV29-1 with TRBJ2-1; 7 bases agree with TRBD1. This sequence was found in a person aged 18-65 years who received the Ad26.COV2.S COVID-19 vaccine or a placebo. The sequenced sample was peripheral blood, obtained in a trial of Ad26.COV2.S vaccine versus placebo. CDR3 residues: CSAQGQSLSHEFF. The CDR3 nucleotides are TGCAGCGCTCAGGGACAGTCACTAAGCCACGAGTTCTTC.